This TCR beta chain was found in a study of regulatory and conventional T cells in RAG deficiency. Whole-study results and caveats: Patient subsets had shorter CDR3s; Omenn Treg-Tconv overlap exceeded 80%.

The sorted conventional CD4+ T cells were CD25-low and CD127-high, with genomic DNA sequenced. Measured with immunoSEQ multiplex PCR; TCRdb has only the in-frame clones, and not every one. The sample consists of approximately 46,000 clones, more than 80% of them appearing once. A note on this clone: The antigen is not known.

These data were also reused for a study on regulatory T cells. That report notes: The PCR used 52 TRBV and 13 TRBJ primers.

The clonotype originates from a human donor in good health. The sequencing sample was made of CD4+ effector T cells sorted from blood.

CDR3 nucleotide sequence: TGTGCCAGCAGCTTAAACAACCACGCCACTGAAGCTTTCTTT. It encodes CASSLNNHATEAFF. The V and J genes are TRBV7-3 and TRBJ1-1; no clear D. CDR1 SGHTA and CDR2 FQGTGA come from the germline V gene. The CDR3 is 14 amino acids. V was shortened by 1 base and J by 4 bases, with 10 bases between the two germline ends. Filled out from reference TRBV7-3 and TRBJ1-1, the complete variable domain reads GAGVSQTPSNKVTEKGKYVELRCDPISGHTALYWYRQSLGQGPEFLIYFQGTGAADDSGLPNDRFFAVRPEGSVSTLKIQRTERGDSAVYLCASSLNNHATEAFFGQGTRLTVV.